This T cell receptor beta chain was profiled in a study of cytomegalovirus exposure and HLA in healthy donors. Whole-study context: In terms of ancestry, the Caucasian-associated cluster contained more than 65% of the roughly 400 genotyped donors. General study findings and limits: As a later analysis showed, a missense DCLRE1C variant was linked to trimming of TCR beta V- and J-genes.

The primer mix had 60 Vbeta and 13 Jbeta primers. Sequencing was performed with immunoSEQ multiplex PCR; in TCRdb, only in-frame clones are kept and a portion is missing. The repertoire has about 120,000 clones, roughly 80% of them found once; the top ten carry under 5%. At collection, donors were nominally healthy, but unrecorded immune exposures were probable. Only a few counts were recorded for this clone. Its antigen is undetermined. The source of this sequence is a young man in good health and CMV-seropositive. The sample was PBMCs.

The chain's CDR3 is CASSLGGAGGKGEAFF. CDR3 in DNA: TGTGCCAGCAGCTTGGGAGGAGCTGGGGGCAAGGGTGAAGCTTTCTTT. The chain joins TRBV5-6 to TRBJ1-1, with D possibly TRBD1 on 6 matching bases. The ends were cut back, 0 bases at V and 7 bases at J, with 19 bases in the middle. The CDR3 totals 16 residues. Germline V lookup: CDR1 SGHDT, CDR2 YYEEEE.